This TCR beta chain was identified during a study of shared clonotypes between healthy human individuals. The wider study: A donor's plate count was three for CD4 naive and three for CD4 memory; CD8 naive had two and CD8 memory one. Study findings and constraints: Generation probabilities were higher for clonotypes shared across all four sorted-subset donors than for unshared ones. Tissue TCR repertoires likely differ from these blood-only repertoires.

A note on this clone: The antigen remains unidentified.

It was into CD45RA+ naive and CD45RA-negative memory subsets that the CD4+ cells were split. Clones were read by immunoSEQ multiplex PCR, and TCRdb kept only the in-frame ones, dropping some. The table shows about 1.5 million clones, with roughly 98% occurring only once. Sequenced material: naive CD4+ T cells sorted from blood. Documented subset: CD45RA+ positively selected. The TCR comes from a young man in good health.

CDR3 sequence (DNA): TGTGCCAGCTCACCACGGCGGGAGAGTTCCTACGAGCAGTACTTC. Protein sequence: CASSPRRESSYEQYF. The chain carries TRBV18 and TRBJ2-7; 7 nucleotides agree with TRBD2. This CDR3 has 15 amino acids. V shed 1 base and J 1 base; nucleotides not matched to a gene: 4. Germline lookup yields CDR1 KGHSH and CDR2 LQKENI.